This T cell receptor (beta chain) was observed in a study of spatial heterogeneity in lung cancer. TCRdb processed the 5' RACE reads anew with MiXCR; each CDR3 protein has one entry. This table has about 92,000 distinct CDR3 sequences, approximately 12% appearing once. This clonotype was counted a few times. CDR1 SGHAT and CDR2 FQDESV come from the germline V gene (reference sequence). The V end was cut by 2 bases, the J end by 7 bases, with 12 bases between. CDR3 length equals 13 residues. Time point specified: sample taken at primary tumor resection. Whole RNA came from tumor, nontumor lung or frozen PBMC and was sequenced without being sorted.

The input for sequencing was PBMCs, taken at surgery. This clonotype was sampled from a male donor with early-stage non-small cell lung cancer. The J gene is TRBJ2-7, the V gene TRBV11-1, with D possibly matching TRBD1 (6 bases). The CDR3 DNA reads as TGTGCCAGCAGCTTATCCCCACAGGGAGAGCAGTACTTC. Translation gives CASSLSPQGEQYF.